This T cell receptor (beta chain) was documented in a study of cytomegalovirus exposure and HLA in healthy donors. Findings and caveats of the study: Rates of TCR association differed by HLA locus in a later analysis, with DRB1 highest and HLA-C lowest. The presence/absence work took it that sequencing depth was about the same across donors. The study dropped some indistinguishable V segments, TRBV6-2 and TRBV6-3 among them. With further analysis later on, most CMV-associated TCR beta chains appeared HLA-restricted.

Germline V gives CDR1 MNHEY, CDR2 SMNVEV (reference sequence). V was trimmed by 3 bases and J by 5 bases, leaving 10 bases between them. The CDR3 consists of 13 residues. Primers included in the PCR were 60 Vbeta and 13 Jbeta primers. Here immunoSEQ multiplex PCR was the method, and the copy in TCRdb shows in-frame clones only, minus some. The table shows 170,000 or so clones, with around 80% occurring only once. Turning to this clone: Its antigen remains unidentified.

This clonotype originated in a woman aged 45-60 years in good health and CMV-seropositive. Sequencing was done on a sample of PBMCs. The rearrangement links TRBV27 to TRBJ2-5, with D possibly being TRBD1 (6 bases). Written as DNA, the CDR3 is TGTGCCAGCAGTTTCGTGGGGGCTGAGACCCAGTACTTC. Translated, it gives CASSFVGAETQYF.